This TCR beta chain was profiled in a study of blood T cell repertoires in COVID-19. The wider study: Collection of acute and convalescent COVID-19 samples took place in the United States, Italy and Spain. PBMCs, B-cell-depleted T cells, or T cells were the source of the cDNA or gDNA that made up the material.

Under the authors' procedure: Counts of nucleated cells, estimated from reference gene primer amplification, were obtained. Clones were sequenced by immunoSEQ multiplex PCR, and TCRdb holds only the in-frame ones, with some missing. V and J calls and clone size are copied from that table; D and trimming were computed from the DNA. The sample consists of 45,000 to 50,000 clones, approximately 80% of them appearing once. Input material: peripheral blood. The TCR comes from a man in his 70s with acute or convalescent COVID-19.

CDR3 region: CAIRDGAGANTGELFF. The CDR3 DNA is TGTGCAATCCGGGATGGGGCAGGGGCGAACACCGGGGAGCTGTTTTTT. The chain is built from TRBV7-9 and TRBJ2-2; D is possibly TRBD1 (6 bases). Germline values: CDR1 SEHNR, CDR2 FQNEAQ (reference sequence). This CDR3 comprises 16 residues. The full variable domain, its missing parts supplied by reference TRBV7-9 and TRBJ2-2, is DTGVSQNPRHKITKRGQNVTFRCDPISEHNRLYWYRQTLGQGPEFLTYFQNEAQLEKSRLLSDRFSAERPKGSFSTLEIQRTEQGDSAMYLCAIRDGAGANTGELFFGEGSRLTVL.